These T cell receptor beta chains were read from a single sample in a study of T cell responses to AZD1222 COVID-19 vaccine. The method was immunoSEQ multiplex PCR; TCRdb's version includes in-frame clones alone and lacks a portion of them. The sample includes roughly 97,000 clones, around nine tenths of them seen just once. The sequences come from peripheral blood, collected 28 days after the second dose of the MenACWY control vaccine. These receptor sequences come from an adult who received the MenACWY meningococcal vaccine as a control. Each CDR3 is given with its conserved first and last residue. Fields, in order: clone size, CDR3 length, J gene, D gene, V gene, CDR3 DNA, CDR3 protein. The D gene is left open where the match is weak. Rows may omit the clone size; those that give it use once, few, many or a size class.

. 13 TRBJ1-1 . TRBV19 TGTGCCAGTAGTATGGGGCTGAACACTGAAGCTTTCTTT CASSMGLNTEAFF
. 16 TRBJ1-5 . TRBV6-2/TRBV6-3 TGTGCCAGCAGTTATGATCCCAGGCGAAGCAATCAGCCCCAGCATTTT CASSYDPRRSNQPQHF
. 14 TRBJ1-3 TRBD1 TRBV7-2 TGTGCCAGCAGCTCACAGGGGGCGAGGAACACCATATATTTT CASSSQGARNTIYF
. 15 TRBJ2-6 . TRBV4-3 TGCGCCAGCAGCCAAGAGACAGTTGGGGCCAACGTCCTGACTTTC CASSQETVGANVLTF
. 13 TRBJ1-2 TRBD1 TRBV30 TGTGCCTGGAGAAACAGGGGTGGCTATGGCTACACCTTC CAWRNRGGYGYTF
once 14 TRBJ1-1 . TRBV6-5 TGTGCCAGCAGATCCAGGGGAACAGAGGCCGAAGCTTTCTTT CASRSRGTEAEAFF
. 14 TRBJ2-7 TRBD2 TRBV16 TGTGCCAGCAGCCCAGCGGGGGGGTCGGGTGAGCAGTACTTC CASSPAGGSGEQYF
. 15 TRBJ1-1 TRBD1 TRBV4-3 TGCGCCAGCAGCCAAGAGGGCAGGGGGCTGGGAGAAGCTTTCTTT CASSQEGRGLGEAFF
. 16 TRBJ2-6 TRBD1 TRBV18 TGTGCCAGCTCACCAGACAGGGTCGCTGGGGCCAACGTCCTGACTTTC CASSPDRVAGANVLTF
. 13 TRBJ2-5 . TRBV7-2 TGTGCCAGCAGCTCGACCCAGGGAGAGACCCAGTACTTC CASSSTQGETQYF
. 15 TRBJ2-7 . TRBV6-1 TGTGCCAGCAGTACGACGGGGGTACCCACCTACGAGCAGTACTTC CASSTTGVPTYEQYF
once 13 TRBJ1-1 . TRBV19 TGTGCCAGTAGTGCGAGGAGGGGCACTGAAGCTTTCTTT CASSARRGTEAFF
. 18 TRBJ2-3 TRBD2 TRBV27 TGTGCCAGCAGTGGCCCCCGACTAGCGGGGGGGAGCACAGATACGCAGTATTTT CASSGPRLAGGSTDTQYF
. 12 TRBJ2-1 . TRBV7-2 TGTGCCAGCAGCCCCGCGTACAATGAGCAGTTCTTC CASSPAYNEQFF
. 14 TRBJ1-4 . TRBV4-2 TGTGCCAGCAGCCAAGAAAGCTCGAATGAAAAACTGTTTTTT CASSQESSNEKLFF
. 14 TRBJ1-4 . TRBV28 TGTGCCAGCAGTTTGCGACATAATAATGAAAAACTGTTTTTT CASSLRHNNEKLFF